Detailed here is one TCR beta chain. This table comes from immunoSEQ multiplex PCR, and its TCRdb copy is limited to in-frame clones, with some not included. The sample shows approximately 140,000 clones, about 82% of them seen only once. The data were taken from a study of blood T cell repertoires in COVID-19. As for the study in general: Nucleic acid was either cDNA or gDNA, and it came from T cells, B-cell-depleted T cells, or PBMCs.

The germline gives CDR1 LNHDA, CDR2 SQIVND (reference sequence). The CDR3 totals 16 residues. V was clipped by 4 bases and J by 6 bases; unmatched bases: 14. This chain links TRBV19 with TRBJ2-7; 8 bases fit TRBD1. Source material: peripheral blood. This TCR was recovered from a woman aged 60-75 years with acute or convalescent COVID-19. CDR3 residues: CASSSSTGTGGGEQYF. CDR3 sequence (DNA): TGTGCCAGTAGTAGCAGCACCGGGACAGGAGGCGGCGAGCAGTACTTC.